A single sample is the source of the 26 T cell receptor beta chains below, sequenced in a study of shared T cell receptors in the human thymus. Using immunoSEQ multiplex PCR, the repertoire was profiled, and TCRdb retains in-frame clones only, with some absent. The table shows more than 550,000 clones, with around 87% occurring only once. The data were also submitted as part of a second study, on human thymus T cells.

The sequenced material came from thymocytes. These receptors originate from a boy in the first two years of life with a congenital heart defect.

The chain couples TRBV9 to TRBJ2-4; 7 positions match TRBD1. With 0 bases clipped from V and 2 bases from J, the junction kept 11 bases outside the gene matches. The CDR3 length is 18 residues. The germline V gene encodes CDR1 SGDLS and CDR2 YYNGEE. CDR3 DNA: TGTGCCAGCAGCGTAGAGGATACTAACAGGGGAACCAAAAACATTCAGTACTTC. Its protein is CASSVEDTNRGTKNIQYF.

The gene calls are TRBV5-6 and TRBJ2-1; 9 nucleotides match TRBD1. With 4 bases clipped from V and 5 bases from J, the junction kept 19 bases outside the gene matches. Germline CDR1 is SGHDT and CDR2 is YYEEEE. This CDR3 contains 19 residues. CDR3 nucleotide sequence: TGTGCCAGCAGCCTCTCCGGAAACATTGGACAGGGGATAGACAATGAGCAGTTCTTC. It yields the protein CASSLSGNIGQGIDNEQFF.

This clone was seen a handful of times. CDR3 in amino acids: CASSQGRQVDGYTF. For the CDR3, the DNA is TGTGCCAGCAGCCAAGGCAGACAGGTGGATGGCTACACCTTC. V usage is TRBV14 and J usage is TRBJ1-2, with D possibly matching TRBD1 (6 bases). The CDR3 runs to 14 residues. Germline values: CDR1 SGHDN, CDR2 FVKESK. The V and J ends lost 1 base and 6 bases respectively, with 12 bases between them.

This rearrangement joins TRBV5-1 to TRBJ2-3, with 12 bases identical to TRBD2. Germline V gene lookup returns CDR1 SGHRS and CDR2 YFSETQ. Unmatched junction bases numbered 2, after V lost 0 bases and J lost 6 bases. The CDR3 runs to 15 residues. The CDR3 loop reads CASSLGGLAGDTQYF. CDR3 bases: TGCGCCAGCAGCTTGGGAGGACTAGCGGGGGATACGCAGTATTTT.

The V gene is TRBV5-4, the J gene TRBJ2-1; 11 nucleotides line up with TRBD2. The CDR3 is 17 residues long. J gave up 1 base and V 2 bases, and 5 bases lay outside the gene matches. The germline V gene has CDR1 SGHNT and CDR2 YYREEE (reference sequence). The CDR3 sequence: CASSFWGLAESYNEQFF. The DNA of the CDR3 is TGTGCCAGCAGCTTTTGGGGACTAGCGGAATCCTACAATGAGCAGTTCTTC.

The chain recombines TRBV10-3 with TRBJ2-1; 9 bases map to TRBD2. Germline CDR1 ENHRY, CDR2 SYGVKD. The CDR3 extends over 21 amino acids. The junction had 15 bases not matched to a gene; V was cut back by 0 bases and J by 0 bases. CDR3 protein: CAISESPSVAGELSSYNEQFF. CDR3 nucleotides: TGTGCCATCAGTGAGTCGCCCTCGGTAGCGGGGGAACTTAGCTCCTACAATGAGCAGTTCTTC.

As DNA, the CDR3 is TGTGCCAGCAGCTATACCCCGGGGGGCATTTACAATGAGCAGTTCTTC. This translates into CASSYTPGGIYNEQFF. The rearrangement links TRBV7-2 to TRBJ2-1, with D tentatively TRBD2 (7 bases). The CDR3 totals 16 residues. CDR1 SGHTA and CDR2 FQGNSA come from the germline V gene. The V end was cut by 4 bases, the J end by 4 bases, with 17 bases between.

On this clone itself: The same CDR3 arises from other DNA sequences in this sample as well. The chain joins TRBV5-6 to TRBJ1-1; D is possibly TRBD1 (6 bases). Germline loops: CDR1 SGHDT, CDR2 YYEEEE. Trimming took 0 bases from V and 4 from J, leaving 7 bases between them. The CDR3 sequence is 13 residues long. The CDR3 coding sequence is TGTGCCAGCAGCTTGGGCAGGGGCACTGAAGCTTTCTTT. It yields the protein CASSLGRGTEAFF.

The chain employs TRBV29-1 and TRBJ2-5; D possibly corresponds to TRBD2 (6 bases). The germline V gene has CDR1 SQVTM and CDR2 ANQGSEA. There are 11 residues in the CDR3. CDR3 coding DNA: TGCGGCACATGGGACTTGGAGACCCAGTACTTC. It specifies CGTWDLETQYF.

The rearrangement joins TRBV12-5 to TRBJ1-1, with D uncertain. V was shortened by 1 base and J by 2 bases, with 5 bases between the two germline ends. The CDR3 spans 13 residues. Germline V gene sequence: CDR1 LGHNT, CDR2 FRNRAP. CDR3 DNA: TGTGCTAGTGGTTTGGCACTTAACACTGAAGCTTTCTTT. Translating it yields CASGLALNTEAFF.

The V gene is TRBV2, the J gene TRBJ2-7; no clear D gene. V was shortened by 6 bases and J by 1 base, with 10 bases between the two germline ends. Germline CDR1 is SNHLY and CDR2 is FYNNEI. This CDR3 is built from 13 residues. The CDR3 DNA follows: TGTGCCAGCAGAGCCCGTGTGTCCTACGAGCAGTACTTC. Its translation: CASRARVSYEQYF.

The chain couples TRBV18 to TRBJ2-4; 7 bases line up with TRBD2. Losses at the gene ends were 6 bases for V and 0 bases for J; bases not matched to a gene: 8. Germline CDR1 and CDR2: KGHSH and LQKENI. The CDR3 is 16 amino acids. CDR3: CASSSAGNLAKNIQYF. CDR3 bases: TGTGCCAGCTCCTCAGCGGGAAATCTAGCCAAAAACATTCAGTACTTC.

To note about this clone: The conserved closing phenylalanine or tryptophan is absent in this CDR3, likely reflecting a read error. The DNA is omitted, as the CDR3 cannot be located on it reliably, and the CDR3 follows TCRdb's listing. The rearrangement joins TRBV18 to TRBJ1-2; TRBD1 is the table's D call and was not checked against the DNA. Including both end residues, the CDR3 is 14 amino acids long. Germline CDR1 and CDR2: KGHSH and LQKENI. This chain's CDR3 is CASSLSRDRVVGEV.

This chain connects TRBV15 to TRBJ1-6; 10 bases match TRBD1. V shed 5 bases, J shed 9 bases, and the junction held 10 bases outside the gene matches. Per the germline V gene, CDR1 is LNHNV and CDR2 is YYDKDF (reference sequence). CDR3 length: 16 residues. The CDR3 sequence is CATSLETGGGISPLHF. The DNA for the CDR3 is TGTGCCACCAGCCTAGAGACAGGGGGCGGGATTTCACCCCTCCACTTT. Together with reference TRBV15 and TRBJ1-6, the CDR3 gives the full variable domain: DAMVIQNPRYQVTQFGKPVTLSCSQTLNHNVMYWYQQKSSQAPKLLFHYYDKDFNNEADTPDNFQSRRPNTSFCFLDIRSPGLGDTAMYLCATSLETGGGISPLHFGNGTRLTVT.

The chain combines TRBV5-4 with TRBJ2-7; the D is unclear. The CDR3 consists of 14 residues. V was trimmed by 2 bases and J by 2 bases, leaving 11 bases between them. Germline loops: CDR1 SGHNT, CDR2 YYREEE (reference sequence). The CDR3 sequence: CASSFAARTYEQYF. The CDR3 DNA sequence: TGTGCCAGCAGCTTCGCGGCACGGACCTACGAGCAGTACTTC.

This sequence joins TRBV18 and TRBJ2-3; 10 nucleotides agree with TRBD2. V trimming: 1 base; J trimming: 3 bases; junction bases outside the gene matches: 7. CDR1 KGHSH and CDR2 LQKENI come from the germline V gene. This CDR3 region has 17 residues. The CDR3 protein is CASSPLASGGVTDTQYF. DNA for the CDR3: TGTGCCAGCTCACCACTCGCTAGCGGGGGTGTGACAGATACGCAGTATTTT. Variable domain in full (rest from reference TRBV18 and TRBJ2-3): NAGVMQNPRHLVRRRGQEARLRCSPMKGHSHVYWYRQLPEEGLKFMVYLQKENIIDESGMPKERFSAEFPKEGPSILRIQQVVRGDSAAYFCASSPLASGGVTDTQYFGPGTRLTVL.

The rearrangement links TRBV4-3 to TRBJ2-2; TRBD2 might be the D (7 bases). Trimming shortened V by 1 base and J by 5 bases, and 26 bases separated the two germline ends. The CDR3 totals 20 residues. Germline-derived CDR1 and CDR2 are LGHNA and YSLEER. CDR3 in DNA: TGCGCCAGCAGCCAAGGGGGGCGTGTCGGGAGGAAAGTGGGGACCGGGGAGCTGTTTTTT. It codes for CASSQGGRVGRKVGTGELFF.

The chain has TRBV11-2 and TRBJ2-7; TRBD1 might be the D (6 bases). Germline V gene sequence: CDR1 SGHAT, CDR2 FQNNGV. The CDR3 runs 16 residues. V dropped 5 bases and J dropped 2 bases, with 19 bases sitting between them. The CDR3 spells CASSPRGRGVTYEQYF. CDR3 sequence (DNA): TGTGCCAGCAGCCCAAGGGGCAGGGGAGTAACCTACGAGCAGTACTTC.

The chain combines TRBV2 with TRBJ2-7; 10 nucleotides line up with TRBD1. Trimming took 6 bases from V and 2 from J; bases not matched to a gene: 10. CDR1 and CDR2 (germline): SNHLY, FYNNEI. CDR3 length: 16 residues. CDR3 in DNA: TGTGCCAGCAGGGATGGACAGGGGGACTGGCCCTACGAGCAGTACTTC. Residues: CASRDGQGDWPYEQYF.

V and J are TRBV2 and TRBJ1-4; 8 positions agree with TRBD1. With 7 bases clipped from V and 0 bases from J, the junction kept 13 bases outside the gene matches. Germline assignment: CDR1 SNHLY and CDR2 FYNNEI. The CDR3 length is 18 residues. CDR3 sequence reads: CASIRGTGGVATNEKLFF. The CDR3 DNA is TGTGCCAGCATAAGAGGGACAGGCGGGGTGGCAACTAATGAAAAACTGTTTTTT.

The chain couples TRBV28 to TRBJ1-4; D is uncertain. This CDR3 has 17 amino acids. The germline V gene encodes CDR1 MDHEN and CDR2 SYDVKM. Trimming took 3 bases from V and 0 from J, leaving 14 bases between them. CDR3 nucleotides: TGTGCCAGCAGTTTTGGACTGATTAAAGCAACTAATGAAAAACTGTTTTTT. Its protein is CASSFGLIKATNEKLFF.

The V call is TRBV5-4, the J call TRBJ1-1; D is undetermined. Trimming removed 2 bases at V and 4 bases at J, with 24 bases between. In germline, CDR1 is SGHNT, CDR2 YYREEE (reference sequence). The CDR3 is made up of 18 amino acids. The CDR3 loop is CASSFGGEPIYQCTEAFF. CDR3 DNA sequence: TGTGCCAGCAGCTTTGGTGGGGAGCCGATATACCAGTGCACTGAAGCTTTCTTT.

The chain employs TRBV6-5 and TRBJ1-2, with 8 bases matching TRBD1. There are 14 residues in the CDR3. From germline, CDR1 is MNHEY and CDR2 SVGAGI. V shed 6 bases and J 4 bases; nucleotides not matched to a gene: 7. In DNA form, the CDR3 reads TGTGCCAGCAGCTCGGACAGGGTAGGCTATGGCTACACCTTC. The encoded protein is CASSSDRVGYGYTF.

This chain joins TRBV27 and TRBJ2-1; 13 bases align to TRBD2. Looked up from germline, CDR1 is MNHEY and CDR2 is SMNVEV (reference sequence). J was trimmed by 8 bases and V by 3 bases; bases with no gene match: 16. CDR3 length: 19 amino acids. CDR3 loop: CASSFLGLAGVLPHHEQFF. CDR3 coding DNA: TGTGCCAGCAGTTTCCTCGGACTAGCGGGGGTATTACCGCATCATGAGCAGTTCTTC.

The genes are TRBV15 and TRBJ1-2, with D possibly matching TRBD1 (5 bases). CDR3 size: 16 residues. CDR1 LNHNV and CDR2 YYDKDF come from the germline V gene (reference sequence). Trimming stripped 8 bases from V and 3 bases from J, with 22 bases between. CDR3 sequence reads: CATGMAQGGVDYGYTF. The CDR3, as DNA: TGTGCCACCGGGATGGCTCAGGGAGGAGTAGACTATGGCTACACCTTC.

This sequence joins TRBV6-5 and TRBJ2-2; 7 bases match TRBD1. The V and J ends lost 5 bases and 3 bases, in that order; junction bases with no gene match: 6. This CDR3 has 15 residues. Germline V CDR1 and CDR2: MNHEY, SVGAGI. The CDR3 nucleotides read TGTGCCAGCAGTAAACAGGGGACACACACCGGGGAGCTGTTTTTT. This codes for CASSKQGTHTGELFF.